Included here is one T cell receptor (beta chain) sequence, with context. Its antigen is not identified. Trimming took 0 bases from V and 1 from J, leaving 10 bases between them. There are 16 residues in the CDR3. CDR1 is MNHEY, CDR2 SMNVEV, per germline (reference sequence). This sample stems from a study of chemoradiotherapy in HPV16-positive cancers. Overall study findings and caveats: Candidate HPV-specific clones and E7-related TCR motifs grew in tumor during treatment. For HPV16-positive patients, expanding HPV-responsive T cells associated with longer recurrence-free survival.

This table comes from immunoSEQ multiplex PCR, and its TCRdb copy is limited to in-frame clones, with some not included. The repertoire includes thousands of clones, 78% of them detected once, and under 20% sits in the top ten. Repeated repertoire sampling spanned the course of chemoradiotherapy. The genes are TRBV27 and TRBJ1-5; D is ambiguous. This material was obtained from a patient who underwent chemoradiotherapy. This TCR was sampled from a human donor with HPV-associated anogenital cancer. The CDR3 DNA reads TGTGCCAGCAGTTTATCGAAAGTCGGAAGCAATCAGCCCCAGCATTTT. Encoded protein: CASSLSKVGSNQPQHF.